A single T cell receptor (beta chain) is shown here with its context. What antigen it recognizes has not been identified. Per-base qualities were not stored, and no clone one base away is much larger. Library preparation was by PCR. At the Johns Hopkins FTIC core, DNA from the cultured CD4+ T cells underwent TCR sequencing with the Oncomine TCR Beta short-read assay. The QIAamp micro DNA kit was used to extract genomic DNA from the cultured CD4+ T cells. Oncomine TCR Beta libraries from cultured CD4+ T cells were pooled with unique dual indexes and sequenced on an Illumina iSeq 100. On the authors' methods: Non-productive sequences were removed, and CDR3s that did not start with C, did not end with F or W, or were shorter than 7 amino acids were discarded. The MANAFEST web application was used to identify antigen-specific clonotypes by comparing peptide-stimulated wells against reference wells and other culture wells. Positive clones required FDR below 0.05, an odds ratio above 5, and productive frequency above 0.1% in at least two of three replicate wells. Clonotypes that were significantly expanded in both SARS-CoV-2 spike wells and at least one common cold coronavirus spike condition were defined as cross-reactive. Levenshtein distances (stringdist) and unrooted phylogenetic trees (ape) in R version 3.6.1 were used to assess CDR3 homology. In TCRdb, the public reads were trimmed at Q25 with fastp and aligned with MiXCR, with productive beta chains retained. CDR3 protein duplicates are merged, each entry listing the most common genes and DNA. These V and J calls rely on TCRdb rather than the paper's analysis. The sample table holds 3,000 or so distinct CDR3 sequences, of which 20% to 25% were seen once. 26% of the sample comes from the top ten.

CDR1 and CDR2 (MNHNS, SASEGT) derive from the germline V gene. From V the trimming removes 5 bases and from J it removes 2 bases, while the gene matches leave 3 bases of the junction unaccounted for. The CDR3 spans 15 residues, from the cysteine through the phenylalanine. The retained sequence is limited to the CDR3, 45 bases, with the frame set at the first base. This specimen's treatment or condition label, per the study, means: roughly 11-day PBMC culture with coronavirus spike peptide pools or control peptides (ViraFEST assay). The ViraFEST assay was used in the study, in which antigen-specific T cells were expanded with peptide pools and expanded clonotypes were subsequently identified by TCR sequencing. The convalescent patients' positive SARS-CoV-2 PCR tests were from March to December 2020, which was before the Alpha, Beta and Delta variants emerged in the United States. Each well held 1.5 million to 2.5 million PBMCs cultured with approximately 9.1 ug/ml peptide pools in IMDM containing roughly 5% human AB serum and 9 to 10 IU/ml IL-2. Half of the culture medium was replaced with fresh IL-2-containing medium on days 3 and 7. After approximately 11 days of culture, CD4+ T cells were isolated by negative selection with the EasySep CD4+ T cell isolation kit. Ficoll-Paque Plus gradient centrifugation was used to isolate PBMCs from whole blood, and the isolated PBMCs were then either used fresh or cryopreserved at -140C. Triplicate wells were generally used for each culture condition.

These data belong to a study of vaccination and CD4 T cells after COVID-19 (dated by TCRdb to the early 2020s). For context, the study as a whole: Convalescent patients had a positive SARS-CoV-2 result on nasal swab PCR, and of these patients, nine had mild disease and one had severe disease. As controls, cultures received a CEFX viral epitope pool (the positive control), an HIV-1 Nef peptide pool (the negative control), or no peptide at all. For stimulating the cultures, overlapping spike peptide pools were used, derived from SARS-CoV-2 as well as from the common cold coronaviruses HCoV-NL63, HCoV-OC43 and HCoV-229E. Post-COVID blood samples were collected from convalescent patients a median of roughly 100 days after diagnosis, with a range of roughly 35 to 161 days. Post-vaccine blood samples were taken a median of roughly 72 days after the second vaccine dose, with a range of roughly 13 to 250 days. The convalescent cohort comprised six males and four females, including two Hispanic individuals, seven Caucasians, two Asians and one multiracial person. In around ten COVID-19 convalescent patients and 4 infection-naive healthy vaccine recipients, the spike-specific CD4+ TCR repertoire before mRNA vaccination was compared with the repertoire after mRNA vaccination. Two doses of either the Pfizer-BioNTech BNT162b2 vaccine (n=8) or the Moderna mRNA-1273 vaccine (n=2) were administered to participants.

The paper's findings and limits, for the study overall: Among convalescent patients, a median about 86% of the SARS-CoV-2-reactive clones seen after vaccination appeared only after vaccination, which suggests priming specific to the vaccine. Nearly all vaccine-specific clones in convalescent patients (304 of 307) were mono-reactive for SARS-CoV-2 spike rather than cross-reactive with common cold coronaviruses. The study included relatively few convalescent patients and did not analyze early timepoints after natural infection. The median count of SARS-CoV-2-reactive clonotypes went up from around 23 after infection to 30 to 40 after vaccination, although the change was not significant.

The sequencing sample was made of CD4+ T cells from blood, cultured in vitro. Here the chain combines TRBV6-1 and TRBJ2-7, and TRBD2 matches 13 of the central bases. This receptor was identified in a human donor who had recovered from COVID-19. Read as DNA, the sequence is TGTGCCAGCAGTAGAACTAGCGGGGGGGCCTACGAGCAGTACTTC. The resulting protein is CASSRTSGGAYEQYF.